This T cell receptor (beta chain) was sequenced in a study of T cells in Graves' hyperthyroidism and ophthalmopathy. Notes on the study in general: Model-based prediction identified ophthalmopathy a median 6.5 months prior to its onset.

Many counts were recorded for this clonotype. Its cognate antigen is unknown. RNA transcripts provided the source from which TCR beta CDR3 regions were amplified. Using the HTBI primer set, a first-round RT-PCR was run on the TCR CDR3. One entry per CDR3 protein results from TCRdb running MiXCR on the multiplex PCR reads. The sample has hundreds of thousands of distinct CDR3 sequences, roughly 15% seen once; the top ten hold 3.5% to 4.5%. Ophthalmopathy patients had moderate-to-severe active disease, CAS ≥3, NOSPECS ≥4, and disease duration under 3 months. With V trimmed by 5 bases and J by 6 bases, 16 bases remained unmatched. Looked up from germline, CDR1 is MDHEN and CDR2 is SYDVKM. This CDR3 has 16 amino acids.

The V and J genes are TRBV28 and TRBJ2-7, with 7 bases matching TRBD2. The sequence was obtained from a woman between 35 and 50 years old with Graves' ophthalmopathy. What was sequenced was blood. In DNA form, the CDR3 reads TGTGCCAGCAGTCTCCAAGATGCTGCGGGAGTTCTCGAGCAGTACTTC. Its protein product is CASSLQDAAGVLEQYF.